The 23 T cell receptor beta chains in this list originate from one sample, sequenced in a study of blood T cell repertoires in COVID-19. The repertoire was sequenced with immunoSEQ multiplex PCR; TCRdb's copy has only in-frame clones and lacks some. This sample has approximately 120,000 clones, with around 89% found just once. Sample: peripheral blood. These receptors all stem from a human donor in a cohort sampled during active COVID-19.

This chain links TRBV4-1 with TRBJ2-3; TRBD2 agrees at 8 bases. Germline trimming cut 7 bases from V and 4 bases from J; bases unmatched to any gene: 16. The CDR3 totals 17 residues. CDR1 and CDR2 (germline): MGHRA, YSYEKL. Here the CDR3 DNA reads TGCGCCAGCACCGCCAGTTGGGGCGGGGGGTGGGCAGATACGCAGTATTTT. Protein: CASTASWGGGWADTQYF.

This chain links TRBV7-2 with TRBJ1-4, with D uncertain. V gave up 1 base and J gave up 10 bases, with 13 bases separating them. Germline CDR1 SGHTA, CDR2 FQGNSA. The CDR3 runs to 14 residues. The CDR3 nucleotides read TGTGCCAGCAGCTTAGGACCCCCGCTAGGAAAACTGTTTTTT. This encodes CASSLGPPLGKLFF. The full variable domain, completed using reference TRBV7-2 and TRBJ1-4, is GAGVSQSPSNKVTEKGKDVELRCDPISGHTALYWYRQSLGQGLEFLIYFQGNSAPDKSGLPSDRFSAERTGGSVSTLTIQRTQQEDSAVYLCASSLGPPLGKLFFGSGTQLSVL.

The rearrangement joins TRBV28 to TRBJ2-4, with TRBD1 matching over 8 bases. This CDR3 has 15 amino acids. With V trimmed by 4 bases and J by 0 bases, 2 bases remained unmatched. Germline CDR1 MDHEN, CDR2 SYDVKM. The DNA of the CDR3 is TGTGCCAGCAGTTGGACAGGGCGAGCCAAAAACATTCAGTACTTC. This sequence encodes CASSWTGRAKNIQYF.

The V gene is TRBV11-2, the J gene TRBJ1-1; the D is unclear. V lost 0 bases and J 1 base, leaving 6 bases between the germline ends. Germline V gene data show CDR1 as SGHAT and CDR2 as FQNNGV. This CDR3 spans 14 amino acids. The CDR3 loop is CASSLEPGNTEAFF. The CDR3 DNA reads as TGTGCCAGCAGCTTAGAGCCGGGGAACACTGAAGCTTTCTTT.

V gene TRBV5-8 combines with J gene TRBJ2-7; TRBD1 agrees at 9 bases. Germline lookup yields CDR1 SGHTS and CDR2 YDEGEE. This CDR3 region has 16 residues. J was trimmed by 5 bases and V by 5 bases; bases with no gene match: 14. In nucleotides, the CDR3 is TGTGCCAGCAGGAAAGGGGCACAGGGGGCGATCAACGAGCAGTACTTC. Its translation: CASRKGAQGAINEQYF.

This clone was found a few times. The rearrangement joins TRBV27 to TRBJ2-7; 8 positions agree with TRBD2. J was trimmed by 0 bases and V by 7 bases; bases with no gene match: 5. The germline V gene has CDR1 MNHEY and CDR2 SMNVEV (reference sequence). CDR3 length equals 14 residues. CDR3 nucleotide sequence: TGTGCCAGCAAAGTAGCGGGGACCTCCTACGAGCAGTACTTC. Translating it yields CASKVAGTSYEQYF.

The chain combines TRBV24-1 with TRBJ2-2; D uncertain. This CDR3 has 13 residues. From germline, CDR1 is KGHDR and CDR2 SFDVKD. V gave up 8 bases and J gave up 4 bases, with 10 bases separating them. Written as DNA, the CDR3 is TGTGCCACCACCCACGGTGGCACCGGGGAGCTGTTTTTT. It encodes CATTHGGTGELFF.

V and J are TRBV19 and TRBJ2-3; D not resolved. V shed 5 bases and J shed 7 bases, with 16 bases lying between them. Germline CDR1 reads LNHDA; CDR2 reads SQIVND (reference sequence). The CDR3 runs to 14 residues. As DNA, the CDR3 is TGTGCCAGTAGTCCCACTTTCGCAGGATATACGCAGTATTTT. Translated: CASSPTFAGYTQYF.

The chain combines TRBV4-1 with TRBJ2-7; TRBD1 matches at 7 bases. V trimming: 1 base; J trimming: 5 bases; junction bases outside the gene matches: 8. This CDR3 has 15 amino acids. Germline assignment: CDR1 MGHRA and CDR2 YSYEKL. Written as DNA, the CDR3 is TGCGCCAGCAGCCAAGGAAAGGGACAGCGGAACGAGCAGTACTTC. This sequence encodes CASSQGKGQRNEQYF.

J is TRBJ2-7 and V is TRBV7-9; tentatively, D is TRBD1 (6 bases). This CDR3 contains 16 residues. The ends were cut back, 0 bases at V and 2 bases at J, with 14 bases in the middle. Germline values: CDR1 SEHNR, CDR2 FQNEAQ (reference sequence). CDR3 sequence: CASSLAGQGLAYEQYF. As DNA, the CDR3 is TGTGCCAGCAGCTTAGCAGGGCAGGGGCTAGCCTACGAGCAGTACTTC. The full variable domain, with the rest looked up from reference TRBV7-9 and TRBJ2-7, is DTGVSQNPRHKITKRGQNVTFRCDPISEHNRLYWYRQTLGQGPEFLTYFQNEAQLEKSRLLSDRFSAERPKGSFSTLEIQRTEQGDSAMYLCASSLAGQGLAYEQYFGPGTRLTVT.

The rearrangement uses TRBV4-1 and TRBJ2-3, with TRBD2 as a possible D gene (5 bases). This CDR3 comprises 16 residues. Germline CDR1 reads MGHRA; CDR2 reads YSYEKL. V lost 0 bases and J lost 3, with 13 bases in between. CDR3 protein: CASSQEFMRGTDTQYF. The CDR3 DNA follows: TGCGCCAGCAGCCAAGAATTTATGCGAGGGACAGATACGCAGTATTTT.

CDR3 sequence: CASSPTLENEQFF. The CDR3 DNA reads as TGTGCCAGCTCTCCTACACTAGAGAATGAGCAGTTCTTC. The genes are TRBV18 and TRBJ2-1, with a weak D call TRBD2 (5 bases). The V and J ends lost 6 bases and 7 bases respectively, with 13 bases between them. The CDR3 is 13 residues long. CDR1 is KGHSH and CDR2 is LQKENI in the germline V gene. Based on the CDR3 plus reference TRBV18 and TRBJ2-1, the full variable domain is NAGVMQNPRHLVRRRGQEARLRCSPMKGHSHVYWYRQLPEEGLKFMVYLQKENIIDESGMPKERFSAEFPKEGPSILRIQQVVRGDSAAYFCASSPTLENEQFFGPGTRLTVL.

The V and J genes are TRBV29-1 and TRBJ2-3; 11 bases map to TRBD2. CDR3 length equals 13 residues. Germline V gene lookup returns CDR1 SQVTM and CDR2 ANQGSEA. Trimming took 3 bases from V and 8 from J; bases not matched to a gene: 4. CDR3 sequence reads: CSVEGLAVGTQYF. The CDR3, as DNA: TGCAGCGTTGAGGGACTAGCGGTGGGTACGCAGTATTTT.

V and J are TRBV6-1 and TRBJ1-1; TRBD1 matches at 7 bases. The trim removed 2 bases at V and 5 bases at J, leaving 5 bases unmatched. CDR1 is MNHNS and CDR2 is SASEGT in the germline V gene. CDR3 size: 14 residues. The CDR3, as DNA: TGTGCCAGCAGTGAACCCTCGGACAGGACTGAAGCTTTCTTT. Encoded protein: CASSEPSDRTEAFF.

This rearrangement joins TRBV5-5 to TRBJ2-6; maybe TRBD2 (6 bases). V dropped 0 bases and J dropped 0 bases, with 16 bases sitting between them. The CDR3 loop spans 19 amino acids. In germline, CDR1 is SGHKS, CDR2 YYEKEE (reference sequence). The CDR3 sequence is CASSLVRLAYISGANVLTF. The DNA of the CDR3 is TGTGCCAGCAGCTTGGTCCGTCTAGCGTACATCTCTGGGGCCAACGTCCTGACTTTC.

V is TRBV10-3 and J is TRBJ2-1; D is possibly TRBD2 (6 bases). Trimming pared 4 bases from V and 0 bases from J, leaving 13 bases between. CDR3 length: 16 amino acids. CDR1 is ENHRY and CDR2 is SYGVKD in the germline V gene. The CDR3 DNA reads TGTGCCATCAGTGGGGGGACTTCTAGCTCCTACAATGAGCAGTTCTTC. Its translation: CAISGGTSSSYNEQFF.

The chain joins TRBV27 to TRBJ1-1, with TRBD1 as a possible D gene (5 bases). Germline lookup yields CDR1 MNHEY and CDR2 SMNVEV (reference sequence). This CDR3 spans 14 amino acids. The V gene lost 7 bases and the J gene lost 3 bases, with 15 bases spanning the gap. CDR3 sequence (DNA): TGTGCCAGCAACCCGGTCGGGGGTGACACTGAAGCTTTCTTT. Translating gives CASNPVGGDTEAFF.

CDR3 loop: CASSLDRGLHSYEQYF. CDR3 bases: TGTGCCAGCAGCCTGGACAGGGGGCTTCACTCCTACGAGCAGTACTTC. The genes are TRBV5-6 and TRBJ2-7; TRBD1 matches 11 bases. With 4 bases clipped from V and 0 bases from J, the junction kept 6 bases outside the gene matches. Germline V gives CDR1 SGHDT, CDR2 YYEEEE. The CDR3 is 16 amino acids.

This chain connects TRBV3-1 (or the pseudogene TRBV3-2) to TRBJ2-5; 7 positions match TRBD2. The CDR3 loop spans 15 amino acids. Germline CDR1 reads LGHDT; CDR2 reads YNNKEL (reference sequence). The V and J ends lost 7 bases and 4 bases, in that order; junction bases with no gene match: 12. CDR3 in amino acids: CASTTSGGGAETQYF. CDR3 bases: TGTGCCAGCACTACAAGTGGGGGGGGAGCAGAGACCCAGTACTTC.

The CDR3 sequence: CATSRDRTSVRPQHF. DNA for the CDR3: TGTGCCACCAGCAGAGATAGGACATCGGTTCGCCCCCAGCATTTT. The rearrangement joins TRBV15 to TRBJ1-5, with D perhaps TRBD1 (5 bases). The CDR3 totals 15 residues. In germline, CDR1 is LNHNV, CDR2 YYDKDF (reference sequence). V lost 0 bases, J lost 10 bases, and 16 bases lay in between.

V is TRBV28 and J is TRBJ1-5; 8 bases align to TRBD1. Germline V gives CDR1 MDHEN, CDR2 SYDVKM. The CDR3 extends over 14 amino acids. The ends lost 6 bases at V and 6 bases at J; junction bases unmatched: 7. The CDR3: CASSRTGGVQPQHF. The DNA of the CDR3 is TGTGCCAGCAGCCGCACAGGGGGAGTTCAGCCCCAGCATTTT.

As DNA, the CDR3 is TGTGCCAGCAGCCAGGACACGGGCGCGTACAATGAGCAGTTCTTC. Protein sequence: CASSQDTGAYNEQFF. The genes are TRBV3-1 (or the pseudogene TRBV3-2) and TRBJ2-1, with D possibly TRBD1 on 5 matching bases. This CDR3 contains 15 residues. V lost 3 bases to trimming and J lost 4 bases, with 13 bases between them. The germline V gene has CDR1 LGHDT and CDR2 YNNKEL (reference sequence).

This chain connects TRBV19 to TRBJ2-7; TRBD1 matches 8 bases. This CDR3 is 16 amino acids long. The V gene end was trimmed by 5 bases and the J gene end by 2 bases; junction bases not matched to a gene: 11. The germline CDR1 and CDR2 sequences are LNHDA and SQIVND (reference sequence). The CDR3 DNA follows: TGTGCCAGTAGTCACACCGACAGGGGTCCGACCTACGAGCAGTACTTC. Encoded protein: CASSHTDRGPTYEQYF.